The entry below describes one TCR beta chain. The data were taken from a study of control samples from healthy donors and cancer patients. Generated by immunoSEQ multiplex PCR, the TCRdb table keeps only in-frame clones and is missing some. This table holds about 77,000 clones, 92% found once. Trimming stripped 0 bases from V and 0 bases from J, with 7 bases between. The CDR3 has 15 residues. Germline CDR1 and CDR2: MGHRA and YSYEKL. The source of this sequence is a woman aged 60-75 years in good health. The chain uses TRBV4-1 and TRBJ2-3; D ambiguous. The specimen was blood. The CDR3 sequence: CASSQELASTDTQYF. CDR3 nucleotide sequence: TGCGCCAGCAGCCAAGAGTTAGCCAGCACAGATACGCAGTATTTT.